The 21 T cell receptor beta chains presented below share a single source sample, sequenced in a study of cytomegalovirus exposure and HLA in healthy donors. The PCR used 60 Vbeta and 13 Jbeta primers. This table comes from immunoSEQ multiplex PCR, and its TCRdb copy is limited to in-frame clones, with some not included. The sample comprises 100,000 or so clones, under 80% of which are singletons, and about 4% rests with the top ten. The specimen sequenced was PBMCs. These receptors came from a woman aged 50 to 60 in good health and CMV-seropositive.

The rearrangement uses TRBV4-2 and TRBJ2-1; 16 bases match TRBD2. Germline V lookup: CDR1 LGHNA, CDR2 YNFKEQ. The CDR3 is 19 amino acids. V shed 0 bases, J shed 10 bases, and the junction held 12 bases outside the gene matches. This CDR3 is CASSQDPRPGLAGGQEQFF. The CDR3 nucleotides read TGTGCCAGCAGCCAAGATCCCCGACCGGGACTAGCGGGGGGGCAAGAGCAGTTCTTC.

The chain recombines TRBV7-3 with TRBJ2-2; 7 positions agree with TRBD1. The V and J ends lost 5 bases and 4 bases, in that order; junction bases with no gene match: 4. CDR1 is SGHTA, CDR2 FQGTGA, per germline. There are 14 residues in the CDR3. This CDR3 reads CASSPGGSTGELFF. CDR3 DNA: TGTGCCAGCAGCCCAGGGGGTAGCACCGGGGAGCTGTTTTTT. Supplemented by reference TRBV7-3 and TRBJ2-2, the full variable domain reads GAGVSQTPSNKVTEKGKYVELRCDPISGHTALYWYRQSLGQGPEFLIYFQGTGAADDSGLPNDRFFAVRPEGSVSTLKIQRTERGDSAVYLCASSPGGSTGELFFGEGSRLTVL.

The chain links TRBV13 to TRBJ2-7; the D gene is possibly TRBD1 (5 bases). Trimming cost V 0 bases and J 1 base, with 10 bases left between them. Germline V CDR1 and CDR2: PRHDT, FYEKMQ (reference sequence). The CDR3 consists of 15 residues. CDR3 bases: TGTGCCAGCAGCTTAGGCCTGCAGGGTTCCTACGAGCAGTACTTC. This translates into CASSLGLQGSYEQYF.

The chain carries TRBV10-3 and TRBJ1-2; no clear D. The germline V and J ends were trimmed by 6 bases and 1 base, with 6 bases remaining between them. This CDR3 has 12 residues. Per the germline V gene, CDR1 is ENHRY and CDR2 is SYGVKD. DNA for the CDR3: TGTGCCATCAGCGTCGGTAACTATGGCTACACCTTC. As protein: CAISVGNYGYTF.

V gene TRBV4-2 combines with J gene TRBJ2-3; possible D gene TRBD1, 6 bases. Trimming pared 0 bases from V and 2 bases from J, leaving 15 bases between. Germline V CDR1 and CDR2: LGHNA, YNFKEQ. The CDR3 covers 17 residues. CDR3 DNA sequence: TGTGCCAGCAGCCAAGATCTTGGGGGCCTAAACACAGATACGCAGTATTTT. This translates into CASSQDLGGLNTDTQYF.

V and J are TRBV5-1 and TRBJ2-7; 8 bases are shared with TRBD2. The CDR3 is 14 amino acids. V shed 8 bases and J 2 bases; nucleotides not matched to a gene: 9. The V gene's germline CDR1 is SGHRS and CDR2 YFSETQ. In DNA form, the CDR3 reads TGCGCCAGTCATGCCGGGACTAGGGCCTACGAGCAGTACTTC. Translated, it gives CASHAGTRAYEQYF. Full variable domain (rest looked up from reference TRBV5-1 and TRBJ2-7): KAGVTQTPRYLIKTRGQQVTLSCSPISGHRSVSWYQQTPGQGLQFLFEYFSETQRNKGNFPGRFSGRQFSNSRSEMNVSTLELGDSALYLCASHAGTRAYEQYFGPGTRLTVT.

The chain joins TRBV6-1 to TRBJ1-1; TRBD1 matches at 7 bases. This CDR3 comprises 15 residues. Looked up from germline, CDR1 is MNHNS and CDR2 is SASEGT. V was clipped by 11 bases and J by 2 bases; unmatched bases: 14. CDR3 nucleotides: TGTGCCGCCGAGGCAGGGGGATTCTCTAACACTGAAGCTTTCTTT. Its protein product is CAAEAGGFSNTEAFF.

The CDR3 nucleotides are TGTGCCAGCAGCCTCTTCCCGAACGGGACAAATTTAAGCAATCAGCCCCAGCATTTT. It encodes CASSLFPNGTNLSNQPQHF. The chain combines TRBV14 with TRBJ1-5; D is possibly TRBD1 (6 bases). The CDR3 length is 19 residues. The germline V and J ends were trimmed by 4 bases and 1 base, with 23 bases remaining between them. Looked up from germline, CDR1 is SGHDN and CDR2 is FVKESK.

This clone was seen a single time. The chain is built from TRBV11-2 and TRBJ2-5; 8 bases map to TRBD2. The J call is in doubt because the DNA end fits TRBJ2-7 better. The germline gives CDR1 SGHAT, CDR2 FQNNGV. CDR3 length equals 15 residues. The CDR3 DNA follows: TGTGCCAGCAGCTTGGGAGCGGGAGTCCTCTACGAGCAGTACTTC. This translates into CASSLGAGVLYEQYF.

The chain has TRBV6-5 and TRBJ1-1; D is possibly TRBD1 (5 bases). The germline gives CDR1 MNHEY, CDR2 SVGAGI. Trimming removed 6 bases at V and 12 bases at J, with 17 bases between. The CDR3 has 12 residues. The CDR3 reads CASSSNGGVPFF. The CDR3 bases are TGTGCCAGCAGCTCGAACGGGGGGGTACCTTTCTTT.

The chain couples TRBV6-1 to TRBJ2-6, with D perhaps matching TRBD1 (7 bases). This CDR3 spans 20 amino acids. Germline V gives CDR1 MNHNS, CDR2 SASEGT. Trimming cost V 4 bases and J 0 bases, with 22 bases left between them. The CDR3 DNA reads as TGTGCCAGCAGTGTGTACAGGGGAGGTTCGATTCGCTCTGGGGCCAACGTCCTGACTTTC. Amino acid sequence: CASSVYRGGSIRSGANVLTF.

The chain couples TRBV11-2 to TRBJ1-6; the match to TRBD1 covers 7 bases. In germline, CDR1 is SGHAT, CDR2 FQNNGV. The CDR3 runs to 15 residues. J gave up 6 bases and V 5 bases, and 7 bases lay outside the gene matches. CDR3 loop: CASSLIQGVNSPLHF. The CDR3 DNA reads as TGTGCCAGCAGCCTAATTCAGGGGGTTAATTCACCCCTCCACTTT.

V gene TRBV9 combines with J gene TRBJ2-3, with 7 bases fitting TRBD2. From germline, CDR1 is SGDLS and CDR2 YYNGEE. The CDR3 consists of 15 residues. Trimming cost V 0 bases and J 5 bases; bases outside gene matches: 6. The CDR3 DNA sequence: TGTGCCAGCAGCGTAGGATTGGGGGGGGAAGATACGCAGTATTTT. This codes for CASSVGLGGEDTQYF.

The rearrangement joins TRBV11-2 to TRBJ2-2; D is unclear. V shed 2 bases and J shed 3 bases, with 4 bases lying between them. Germline lookup yields CDR1 SGHAT and CDR2 FQNNGV. CDR3 length equals 13 residues. This CDR3 reads CASSLRDTGELFF. DNA of the CDR3: TGTGCCAGCAGCTTAAGAGACACCGGGGAGCTGTTTTTT.

The chain carries TRBV15 and TRBJ1-5; TRBD1 matches at 7 bases. V lost 0 bases to trimming and J lost 4 bases; unmatched junction nucleotides: 3. CDR1 LNHNV and CDR2 YYDKDF come from the germline V gene (reference sequence). CDR3 length: 15 residues. CDR3 region: CATSREAGGNQPQHF. Here the CDR3 DNA reads TGTGCCACCAGCAGAGAGGCAGGGGGAAATCAGCCCCAGCATTTT.

This clone was observed a few times. This chain joins TRBV11-1 and TRBJ2-1; TRBD1 matches at 7 bases. Germline CDR1 is SGHAT and CDR2 is FQDESV (reference sequence). Trimming removed 1 base from V and 3 bases from J; junction bases left unmatched: 3. The CDR3 runs to 15 residues. This chain's CDR3 is CASSLEGAIYNEQFF. In DNA form, the CDR3 reads TGTGCCAGCAGCTTAGAGGGGGCCATCTACAATGAGCAGTTCTTC.

This sequence joins TRBV6-5 and TRBJ2-7, with TRBD1 identical over 7 bases. The germline V gene has CDR1 MNHEY and CDR2 SVGAGI. The V segment lost 5 bases and the J segment 7 bases; nucleotides outside the gene matches: 8. CDR3 length equals 13 residues. The CDR3 here is CASSHRTGEEQYF. In DNA, the CDR3 is TGTGCCAGCAGTCATCGGACAGGAGAAGAGCAGTACTTC.

This chain joins TRBV28 and TRBJ2-4; D possibly corresponds to TRBD1 (5 bases). This CDR3 is 15 amino acids long. Between the trimmed V and J ends, which lost 3 bases and 3 bases, there was a span of 12 bases. Germline assignment: CDR1 MDHEN and CDR2 SYDVKM. This CDR3 is CASSFLDSLKNIQYF. CDR3 DNA sequence: TGTGCCAGCAGTTTCCTTGACAGTCTCAAAAACATTCAGTACTTC.

This chain uses TRBV4-2 with TRBJ1-2; a possible D gene is TRBD1 (5 bases). Germline-derived CDR1 and CDR2 are LGHNA and YNFKEQ. The ends were cut back, 0 bases at V and 7 bases at J, with 12 bases in the middle. The CDR3 contains 14 residues. CDR3 bases: TGTGCCAGCAGCCAAGATCTGGGGCCGGGTGGCTACACCTTC. Translation gives CASSQDLGPGGYTF.

The chain couples TRBV2 to TRBJ2-1; TRBD2 aligns across 8 bases. The germline V gene has CDR1 SNHLY and CDR2 FYNNEI. Trimming cost V 7 bases and J 7 bases; bases outside gene matches: 12. CDR3 length: 15 amino acids. The CDR3 DNA is TGTGCCAGCAAGCGGGAGACATCCTCGGGAAATGAGCAGTTCTTC. This sequence encodes CASKRETSSGNEQFF.

This chain links TRBV11-1 with TRBJ2-3; TRBD2 matches 12 bases. The ends lost 6 bases at V and 6 bases at J; junction bases unmatched: 7. CDR3 length: 15 residues. Germline assignment: CDR1 SGHAT and CDR2 FQDESV (reference sequence). This chain's CDR3 is CASRPSGGASDTQYF. Written as DNA, the CDR3 is TGTGCCAGCAGACCTAGCGGGGGGGCCAGCGATACGCAGTATTTT.